The next 20 T cell receptor beta chains were all read from a single sample in a study of cytomegalovirus exposure and HLA in healthy donors (TCRdb year 2017). Receptors were amplified or captured by the immunoSEQ multiplex PCR assay. The multiplex PCR relied on a mix of 60 forward primers for TCR Vbeta segments and 13 reverse primers for TCR Jbeta segments. TCRdb's version of the immuneACCESS table is confined to in-frame rearrangements and falls short of the full clone set. An unresolved V gene accounts for under half of the shortfall where checked; the remainder is of unknown origin. The table for this sample lists under 200,000 clones; approximately 77% of them were counted only once. The ten largest make up approximately 2.3% of the sample. The specimen sequenced was PBMCs. The receptor source for this set is a man aged 45-65 years in good health and CMV-seropositive.

This chain connects TRBV9 to TRBJ2-2; 8 nucleotides align to TRBD2. The V gene end was trimmed by 0 bases and the J gene end by 0 bases; junction bases not matched to a gene: 7. Germline assignment: CDR1 SGDLS and CDR2 YYNGEE. CDR3 size: 18 residues. The CDR3 DNA follows: TGTGCCAGCAGCGTAGTAGCGGGACCCAGGGCGAACACCGGGGAGCTGTTTTTT. The encoded protein is CASSVVAGPRANTGELFF.

The V call is TRBV9, the J call TRBJ1-6; D is ambiguous. The CDR3 covers 17 residues. Trimming took 0 bases from V and 3 from J, leaving 13 bases between them. Germline V gives CDR1 SGDLS, CDR2 YYNGEE. CDR3 coding DNA: TGTGCCAGCAGCGTAGGGGCAGGACTGCTCTATAATTCACCCCTCCACTTT. The encoded protein is CASSVGAGLLYNSPLHF.

The chain recombines TRBV18 with TRBJ1-2; tentative D call: TRBD1 (6 bases). Trimming stripped 3 bases from V and 3 bases from J, with 17 bases between. Germline V gene lookup returns CDR1 KGHSH and CDR2 LQKENI. This CDR3 is 16 amino acids long. The CDR3 DNA follows: TGTGCCAGCTCACCGGTTAAAACAGGGCTCGACTATGGCTACACCTTC. Residues: CASSPVKTGLDYGYTF.

This clone occurred a few times. The chain uses TRBV2 and TRBJ2-1, with 11 bases matching TRBD2. The CDR3 has 15 residues. Germline V gene lookup returns CDR1 SNHLY and CDR2 FYNNEI. V trimming: 5 bases; J trimming: 6 bases; junction bases outside the gene matches: 6. The CDR3 here is CASSSSGGASNEQFF. CDR3 DNA sequence: TGTGCCAGCAGTAGTAGCGGGGGGGCCTCCAATGAGCAGTTCTTC.

The chain combines TRBV6-5 with TRBJ2-7; possible D gene TRBD2, 5 bases. The germline gives CDR1 MNHEY, CDR2 SVGAGI. V was pared by 5 bases and J by 12 bases, with 17 bases between. This CDR3 region has 12 residues. The CDR3 nucleotides are TGTGCCAGCAGTGAGGGCGGCGGGCCACCGTACTTC. Residues: CASSEGGGPPYF.

The chain has TRBV7-6 and TRBJ2-1, with 11 positions matching TRBD2. The germline V gene has CDR1 SGHVS and CDR2 FNYEAQ. This CDR3 has 15 residues. With 6 bases clipped from V and 2 bases from J, the junction kept 3 bases outside the gene matches. The CDR3 is CASSLAGGTYNEQFF. As DNA, the CDR3 is TGTGCCAGCAGTCTAGCGGGGGGCACCTACAATGAGCAGTTCTTC.

CDR3 DNA sequence: TGTGCCAGTAGTCCGAATCCCGGGACTAGCCTCTACAATGAGCAGTTCTTC. This gives the protein CASSPNPGTSLYNEQFF. The chain uses TRBV19 and TRBJ2-1; 9 bases align to TRBD2. Germline CDR1 and CDR2: LNHDA and SQIVND (reference sequence). The J segment lost 3 bases and the V segment lost 5 bases, leaving 11 bases of the junction unmatched. The CDR3 is 17 residues long.

V usage is TRBV4-3 and J usage is TRBJ2-1; the D gene is possibly TRBD2 (6 bases). V lost 0 bases and J lost 6, with 15 bases in between. CDR1 LGHNA and CDR2 YSLEER come from the germline V gene. The CDR3 is 16 amino acids. The chain's CDR3 is CASSQEGGAWSNEQFF. For the CDR3, the DNA is TGCGCCAGCAGCCAAGAAGGAGGGGCTTGGTCCAATGAGCAGTTCTTC.

The genes are TRBV28 and TRBJ1-2, with TRBD1 matching 9 bases. V was pared by 8 bases and J by 8 bases, with 6 bases of the junction left unmatched. The CDR3 length is 12 residues. Germline V gene lookup returns CDR1 MDHEN and CDR2 SYDVKM. DNA of the CDR3: TGTGCCAGCCTGGGACAGGGTATAGGCTACACCTTC. Translating gives CASLGQGIGYTF.

This rearrangement joins TRBV6-6 to TRBJ2-3, with 11 bases fitting TRBD2. After removal of 5 bases from V and 3 bases from J, the junction contained 7 bases not matched to a gene. This CDR3 contains 16 residues. Germline V lookup: CDR1 MNHNY, CDR2 SVGAGI (reference sequence). CDR3 sequence reads: CASSRPGTSGTDTQYF. As DNA, the CDR3 is TGTGCCAGCAGTCGCCCCGGGACTAGCGGTACAGATACGCAGTATTTT.

This chain uses TRBV7-2 with TRBJ2-3; 9 nucleotides align to TRBD1. CDR1 SGHTA and CDR2 FQGNSA come from the germline V gene. The CDR3 has 15 amino acids. V lost 7 bases to trimming and J lost 3 bases; unmatched junction nucleotides: 8. Written as DNA, the CDR3 is TGTGCCAGCATCCTAACAGGGACAGGGACAGATACGCAGTATTTT. Its protein is CASILTGTGTDTQYF.

The chain employs TRBV6-5 and TRBJ1-1; D uncertain. This CDR3 contains 16 residues. V was shortened by 4 bases and J by 0 bases, with 15 bases between the two germline ends. Germline V gene sequence: CDR1 MNHEY, CDR2 SVGAGI. CDR3 nucleotide sequence: TGTGCCAGCAGTTCCATTTCGGACTGGATGAACACTGAAGCTTTCTTT. It encodes CASSSISDWMNTEAFF.

This sequence joins TRBV7-6 and TRBJ2-2, with 15 bases identical to TRBD2. The V segment lost 5 bases and the J segment 3 bases; nucleotides outside the gene matches: 4. The CDR3 contains 17 residues. Germline CDR1 reads SGHVS; CDR2 reads FNYEAQ. In nucleotides, the CDR3 is TGTGCCAGCAGCGGAGGACTAGCGGGGGGGGACACCGGGGAGCTGTTTTTT. Protein sequence: CASSGGLAGGDTGELFF.

This clone has a handful of counts. The V call is TRBV7-9, the J call TRBJ1-5, with 8 bases that match TRBD1. The CDR3 spans 16 residues. The V segment lost 5 bases and the J segment 4 bases; nucleotides outside the gene matches: 10. Germline assignment: CDR1 SEHNR and CDR2 FQNEAQ (reference sequence). The CDR3 here is CASSPGRTGLNQPQHF. Here the CDR3 DNA reads TGTGCCAGCAGCCCCGGCCGGACAGGGTTGAATCAGCCCCAGCATTTT.

The chain has TRBV5-1 and TRBJ2-7; weak D call: TRBD1 (6 bases). Germline V gene lookup returns CDR1 SGHRS and CDR2 YFSETQ. Trimming took 2 bases from V and 3 from J, leaving 12 bases between them. This CDR3 comprises 14 residues. This chain's CDR3 is CASSLPGQSYEQYF. CDR3 bases: TGCGCCAGCAGCTTACCCGGACAGAGCTACGAGCAGTACTTC.

V and J are TRBV9 and TRBJ2-3; no definite D call. The V gene's germline CDR1 is SGDLS and CDR2 YYNGEE. The V and J ends lost 0 bases and 9 bases respectively, with 14 bases between them. The CDR3 loop spans 14 amino acids. CDR3 DNA sequence: TGTGCCAGCAGCGTAGGGCCCACTGCGCGGACGCAGTATTTT. Translating gives CASSVGPTARTQYF.

This clone was counted once. This chain joins TRBV6-1 and TRBJ2-7; 7 bases line up with TRBD1. The length of the CDR3 is 14 residues. Per germline, CDR1 MNHNS and CDR2 SASEGT. The V gene end was trimmed by 6 bases and the J gene end by 3 bases; junction bases not matched to a gene: 8. The CDR3 spells CASSLTGNSYEQYF. The CDR3 region has the DNA TGTGCCAGCAGCCTGACAGGGAACAGCTACGAGCAGTACTTC.

V gene TRBV6-1 combines with J gene TRBJ2-1; 8 nucleotides match TRBD1. The CDR3 has 15 residues. Losses at the gene ends were 2 bases for V and 7 bases for J; bases not matched to a gene: 7. Germline lookup yields CDR1 MNHNS and CDR2 SASEGT. The CDR3, as DNA: TGTGCCAGCAGTGAATCGGGACAGGTTGCGAATGAGCAGTTCTTC. It translates to CASSESGQVANEQFF.

The V gene is TRBV6-1, the J gene TRBJ1-2; perhaps TRBD1 as D (5 bases). The CDR3 runs 14 residues. V was cut by 1 base and J by 6 bases, with 12 bases left in between. Germline V lookup: CDR1 MNHNS, CDR2 SASEGT. The CDR3 spells CASSEGSGWDGYTF. CDR3 nucleotide sequence: TGTGCCAGCAGTGAAGGTTCAGGGTGGGATGGCTACACCTTC.

V gene TRBV23-1 combines with J gene TRBJ1-6, with D perhaps matching TRBD1 (6 bases). TRBV23-1 is marked as an open reading frame, function uncertain. The CDR3 is 19 residues long. Trimming cost V 6 bases and J 1 base, with 22 bases left between them. CDR3 sequence: CASSRTGKEYRSYNSPLHF. The CDR3 coding sequence is TGCGCCAGCAGCCGAACAGGGAAAGAATATCGGTCCTATAATTCACCCCTCCACTTT.